These 20 T cell receptor beta chains share one sample of origin, sequenced in a study of blood T cell repertoires in COVID-19. Produced via immunoSEQ multiplex PCR; TCRdb's table is partial and in-frame only. The table includes 110,000 or so clones, about four fifths detected once. Sequenced input: peripheral blood. These TCRs come from a woman aged 70-85 years with acute or convalescent COVID-19.

The V gene is TRBV2, the J gene TRBJ2-5; D uncertain. V was cut by 4 bases and J by 2 bases, with 5 bases left in between. CDR3 length: 12 amino acids. The germline V gene encodes CDR1 SNHLY and CDR2 FYNNEI. CDR3 loop: CASSVLQETQYF. The CDR3 DNA reads as TGTGCCAGCAGTGTTCTTCAAGAGACCCAGTACTTC.

CDR3 nucleotide sequence: TGCGCCAGCAGCCAAGATTGGTTAGCGCGCGGGGGTACCTACAATGAGCAGTTCTTC. Protein: CASSQDWLARGGTYNEQFF. This rearrangement joins TRBV4-3 to TRBJ2-1, with 7 bases identical to TRBD2. The CDR3 loop spans 19 amino acids. V lost 0 bases, J lost 2 bases, and 13 bases stayed unmatched. Germline V CDR1 and CDR2: LGHNA, YSLEER.

The rearrangement links TRBV7-3 to TRBJ2-6; 9 bases line up with TRBD2. Unmatched junction bases numbered 9, after V lost 4 bases and J lost 2 bases. The CDR3 has 18 amino acids. The germline V gene has CDR1 SGHTA and CDR2 FQGTGA. CDR3 residues: CASSSSRAGGAGANVLTF. The CDR3 coding sequence is TGTGCCAGCAGCTCCAGTCGGGCGGGAGGGGCTGGGGCCAACGTCCTGACTTTC.

V usage is TRBV19 and J usage is TRBJ2-1; D gene uncertain. V shed 8 bases and J shed 4 bases, with 6 bases lying between them. CDR1 and CDR2 from the germline V gene are LNHDA and SQIVND (reference sequence). The CDR3 loop spans 11 amino acids. The CDR3 DNA sequence: TGTGCCAGTGCTAATTACAATGAGCAGTTCTTC. Translation: CASANYNEQFF.

This clone was seen only once. The rearrangement links TRBV29-1 to TRBJ1-4; perhaps TRBD1 as D (5 bases). Trimming removed 8 bases from V and 1 base from J, with 8 bases in between. This CDR3 contains 12 residues. The germline V gene has CDR1 SQVTM and CDR2 ANQGSEA. This chain's CDR3 is CSMGRTNEKLFF. DNA of the CDR3: TGCAGCATGGGGCGAACTAATGAAAAACTGTTTTTT.

The chain recombines TRBV11-2 with TRBJ1-2; no clear D gene. V was shortened by 4 bases and J by 4 bases, with 4 bases between the two germline ends. The CDR3 totals 11 residues. Germline CDR1 and CDR2: SGHAT and FQNNGV. CDR3 region: CASSSIYGYTF. DNA of the CDR3: TGTGCCAGCAGCTCCATCTATGGCTACACCTTC.

The chain uses TRBV19 and TRBJ2-1, with a tentative D call TRBD1 (6 bases). This CDR3 is 15 amino acids long. The germline V gene has CDR1 LNHDA and CDR2 SQIVND (reference sequence). Between the trimmed V and J ends, which lost 4 bases and 7 bases, there was a span of 17 bases. The CDR3 protein is CASSKPGTPGNEQFF. The CDR3 DNA reads TGTGCCAGTAGTAAACCCGGGACACCGGGGAATGAGCAGTTCTTC.

The chain recombines TRBV19 with TRBJ2-3; D is possibly TRBD1 (6 bases). V was shortened by 0 bases and J by 10 bases, with 14 bases between the two germline ends. The CDR3 is 14 amino acids. Per the germline V gene, CDR1 is LNHDA and CDR2 is SQIVND (reference sequence). CDR3 residues: CASSIDPDSKAQYF. The CDR3 DNA reads TGTGCCAGTAGTATAGATCCGGACAGTAAAGCGCAGTATTTT.

This chain connects TRBV4-3 to TRBJ1-3; D is ambiguous. The germline V and J ends were trimmed by 0 bases and 3 bases, with 9 bases remaining between them. This CDR3 is built from 15 residues. Germline V gene lookup returns CDR1 LGHNA and CDR2 YSLEER. CDR3 region: CASSQDPSFGNTIYF. In DNA form, the CDR3 reads TGCGCCAGCAGCCAAGACCCTAGTTTTGGAAACACCATATATTTT.

The J gene is TRBJ1-1, the V gene TRBV7-9; 7 nucleotides line up with TRBD1. The V and J ends lost 5 bases and 4 bases, in that order; junction bases with no gene match: 4. Per germline, CDR1 SEHNR and CDR2 FQNEAQ (reference sequence). The CDR3 consists of 13 residues. CDR3 amino acids: CASSQGGLTEAFF. The CDR3 DNA follows: TGTGCCAGCAGCCAGGGGGGCCTCACTGAAGCTTTCTTT.

The V call is TRBV5-1, the J call TRBJ1-5; TRBD1 agrees at 8 bases. Germline V gives CDR1 SGHRS, CDR2 YFSETQ. This CDR3 has 16 residues. The junction had 6 bases not matched to a gene; V was cut back by 3 bases and J by 1 base. The CDR3 reads CASSWVDRVSNQPQHF. As DNA, the CDR3 is TGCGCCAGCAGCTGGGTGGACAGGGTAAGCAATCAGCCCCAGCATTTT.

The CDR3 DNA follows: TGTGCCAGCAGCAAAGCAAGACAGGGTGAAGCTTTCTTT. This translates into CASSKARQGEAFF. V and J are TRBV21-1 and TRBJ1-1; the table names TRBD1, a call not compared with the DNA. TRBV21-1 is noted as a pseudogene. This CDR3 contains 13 residues.

V gene TRBV5-4 combines with J gene TRBJ2-7, with TRBD2 identical over 8 bases. This CDR3 contains 15 residues. The germline CDR1 and CDR2 sequences are SGHNT and YYREEE (reference sequence). V lost 4 bases to trimming and J lost 5 bases; unmatched junction nucleotides: 11. The CDR3 spells CASSLIGGADHEQYF. CDR3 nucleotides: TGTGCCAGCAGCCTTATCGGGGGGGCCGACCACGAGCAGTACTTC.

V usage is TRBV13 and J usage is TRBJ2-7, with 7 positions matching TRBD1. There are 14 residues in the CDR3. The ends lost 1 base at V and 4 bases at J; junction bases unmatched: 4. Germline CDR1 is PRHDT and CDR2 is FYEKMQ (reference sequence). The CDR3 region is CASSLEGARYEQYF. The CDR3 DNA sequence: TGTGCCAGCAGCTTAGAGGGGGCGAGGTACGAGCAGTACTTC.

This chain joins TRBV7-9 and TRBJ1-4; D is unclear. The germline CDR1 and CDR2 sequences are SEHNR and FQNEAQ (reference sequence). Trimming left V 1 base short and J 8 bases short, with 8 bases between. The CDR3 loop spans 13 amino acids. The CDR3 reads CASSLGGGEKLFF. CDR3 coding DNA: TGTGCCAGCAGCTTAGGAGGAGGAGAAAAACTGTTTTTT.

The chain links TRBV7-8 to TRBJ1-2; D is perhaps TRBD1 (6 bases). This CDR3 region has 15 residues. V was pared by 4 bases and J by 2 bases, with 14 bases between. Germline CDR1 reads SGHVS; CDR2 reads FQNEAQ. CDR3 amino acids: CASSYRTEQNYGYTF. In DNA form, the CDR3 reads TGTGCCAGCAGCTATCGGACAGAGCAAAACTATGGCTACACCTTC. Combining the CDR3 with reference TRBV7-8 and TRBJ1-2 gives the whole variable domain GAGVSQSPRYKVAKRGQDVALRCDPISGHVSLFWYQQALGQGPEFLTYFQNEAQLDKSGLPSDRFFAERPEGSVSTLKIQRTQQEDSAVYLCASSYRTEQNYGYTFGSGTRLTVV.

The table lists this clone with a count of one. Here the CDR3 reads CASSLSTANYGYTF. CDR3 nucleotide sequence: TGCGCCAGCAGCTTATCGACAGCTAACTATGGCTACACCTTC. This chain joins TRBV5-1 and TRBJ1-2, with a weak D call TRBD1 (5 bases). The germline V gene encodes CDR1 SGHRS and CDR2 YFSETQ. This CDR3 region has 14 residues. Trimming removed 2 bases at V and 0 bases at J, with 8 bases between.

V usage is TRBV3-1 (or the pseudogene TRBV3-2) and J usage is TRBJ2-5; 13 bases are shared with TRBD2. Germline assignment: CDR1 LGHDT and CDR2 YNNKEL (reference sequence). The CDR3 length is 16 residues. The junction had 7 bases not matched to a gene; V was cut back by 0 bases and J by 9 bases. The CDR3 is CASSQDGTSGKGAQYF. The DNA for the CDR3 is TGTGCCAGCAGCCAAGATGGGACTAGCGGGAAGGGGGCCCAGTACTTC.

The chain is built from TRBV5-1 and TRBJ1-1; D ambiguous. Germline-derived CDR1 and CDR2 are SGHRS and YFSETQ. The CDR3 is 14 residues long. V was clipped by 3 bases and J by 1 base, with 10 bases between them. CDR3 nucleotide sequence: TGCGCCAGCAGCTACTATGACTGGAACACTGAAGCTTTCTTT. Protein: CASSYYDWNTEAFF.

V usage is TRBV28 and J usage is TRBJ2-3, with TRBD2 as a possible D gene (5 bases). Deletions cut 5 bases from V and 6 bases from J, with 15 bases between. CDR1 is MDHEN, CDR2 SYDVKM, per germline. The CDR3 is 14 amino acids. The CDR3 DNA sequence: TGTGCCAGCAGTCCGCCCAGGCGGAGGGATACGCAGTATTTT. Protein: CASSPPRRRDTQYF.